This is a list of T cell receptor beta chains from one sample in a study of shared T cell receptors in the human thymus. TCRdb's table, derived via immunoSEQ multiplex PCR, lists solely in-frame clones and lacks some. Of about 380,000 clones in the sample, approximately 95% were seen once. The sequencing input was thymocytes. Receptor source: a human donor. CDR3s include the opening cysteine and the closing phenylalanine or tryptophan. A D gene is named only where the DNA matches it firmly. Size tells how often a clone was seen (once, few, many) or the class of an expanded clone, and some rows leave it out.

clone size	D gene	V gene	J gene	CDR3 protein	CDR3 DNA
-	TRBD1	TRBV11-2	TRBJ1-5	CASSGAGGSSDQPQHF	TGTGCCAGCAGCGGAGCAGGGGGCTCGAGTGATCAGCCCCAGCATTTT
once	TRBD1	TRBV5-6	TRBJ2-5	CASTRKGAREETQYF	TGTGCCAGCACCCGTAAGGGGGCTAGGGAAGAGACCCAGTACTTC
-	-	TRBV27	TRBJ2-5	CASSSQYQETQYF	TGTGCCAGCAGTTCACAGTACCAAGAGACCCAGTACTTC
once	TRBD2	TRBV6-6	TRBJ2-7	CASSQQPSGSCEQYF	TGTGCCAGCAGCCAACAGCCTAGCGGGAGTTGTGAGCAGTACTTC
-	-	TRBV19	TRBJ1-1	CASSTPTQGLEAFF	TGTGCCAGTAGTACCCCGACCCAGGGACTCGAAGCTTTCTTT
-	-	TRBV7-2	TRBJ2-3	CASDLATIPNTDTQYF	TGTGCCAGCGATTTAGCGACTATTCCAAACACAGATACGCAGTATTTT
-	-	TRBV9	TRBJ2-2	CASSVAGLAGTGELFF	TGTGCCAGCAGCGTAGCGGGCCTGGCGGGCACCGGGGAGCTGTTTTTT
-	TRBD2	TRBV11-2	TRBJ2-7	CASSSTTSGSSYEQYF	TGTGCCAGCAGCTCCACCACTAGCGGGAGTTCCTACGAGCAGTACTTC
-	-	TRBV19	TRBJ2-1	CASSLGLNNNEQFF	TGTGCCAGTAGTTTGGGACTTAATAACAATGAGCAGTTCTTC
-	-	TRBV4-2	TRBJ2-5	CASSQDPTTPQYF	TGTGCCAGCAGCCAAGATCCCACCACGCCCCAGTACTTC
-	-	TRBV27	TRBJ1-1	CASSLDPLGTEAFF	TGTGCCAGCAGTTTAGACCCCCTGGGCACTGAAGCTTTCTTT
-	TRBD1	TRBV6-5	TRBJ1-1	CASSSADRGDTEAFF	TGTGCCAGCAGTTCCGCGGACAGGGGGGACACTGAAGCTTTCTTT
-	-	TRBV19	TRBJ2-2	CASSSVAGITGELFF	TGTGCCAGTAGTTCCGTGGCAGGCATCACCGGGGAGCTGTTTTTT
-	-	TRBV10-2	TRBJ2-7	CASTLARSSYEQYF	TGCGCCAGCACGTTAGCGCGCAGCTCCTACGAGCAGTACTTC
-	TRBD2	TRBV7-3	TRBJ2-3	CASTPSGRMTDTQYF	TGTGCCAGCACCCCTAGCGGGAGAATGACAGATACGCAGTATTTT
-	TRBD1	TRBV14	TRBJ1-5	CASSRRQGGLNQPQHF	TGTGCCAGCAGCCGCCGACAGGGGGGACTGAATCAGCCCCAGCATTTT
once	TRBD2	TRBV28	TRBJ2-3	CASSTGLAGPSTDTQYF	TGTGCCAGCAGTACGGGACTAGCGGGCCCCTCCACAGATACGCAGTATTTT
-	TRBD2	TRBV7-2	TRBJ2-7	CASSSGLKTYEQYF	TGTGCCAGCAGCTCGGGACTAAAAACCTACGAGCAGTACTTC
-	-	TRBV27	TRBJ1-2	CASSWRQNYGYTF	TGTGCCAGCAGTTGGAGACAGAACTATGGCTACACCTTC
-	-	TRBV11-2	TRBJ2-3	CASSLWAVSTDTQYF	TGTGCCAGCAGCTTATGGGCCGTTAGCACAGATACGCAGTATTTT
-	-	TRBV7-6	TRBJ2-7	CASSLVDRVYEQYF	TGTGCCAGCAGCTTAGTGGACAGAGTGTACGAGCAGTACTTC
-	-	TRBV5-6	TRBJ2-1	CASSWSLGSYNEQFF	TGTGCCAGCAGCTGGTCTCTCGGGAGCTACAATGAGCAGTTCTTC
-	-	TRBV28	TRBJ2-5	CASSFEGLETQYF	TGTGCCAGCAGTTTTGAGGGGCTGGAGACCCAGTACTTC
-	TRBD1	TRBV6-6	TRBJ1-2	CASSGTGELGGYTF	TGTGCCAGCAGTGGGACAGGGGAATTGGGTGGCTACACCTTC
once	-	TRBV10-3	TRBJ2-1	CAINRGPSGEASYNEQFF	TGTGCCATCAACCGGGGGCCCAGCGGAGAGGCGTCCTACAATGAGCAGTTCTTC
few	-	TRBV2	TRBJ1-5	CASSEAGQPQHF	TGTGCCAGCAGTGAGGCCGGTCAGCCCCAGCATTTT
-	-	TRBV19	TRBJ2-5	CASSNFYPQKETQYF	TGTGCCAGTAGTAATTTTTACCCTCAGAAAGAGACCCAGTACTTC
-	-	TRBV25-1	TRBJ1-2	CASRTALGLGYTF	TGTGCCAGCAGGACCGCGCTGGGTCTTGGCTACACCTTC
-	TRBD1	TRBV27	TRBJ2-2	CASSPDPGTAYTGELFF	TGTGCCAGCAGCCCCGACCCAGGGACAGCTTACACCGGGGAGCTGTTTTTT
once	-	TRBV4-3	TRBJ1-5	CASSQGMGAGNQPQHF	TGCGCCAGCAGCCAAGGGATGGGAGCGGGCAATCAGCCCCAGCATTTT
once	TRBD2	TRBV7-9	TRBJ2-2	CASSTVSGLAVNTGELFF	TGTGCCAGCAGTACCGTCTCTGGGCTAGCGGTAAACACCGGGGAGCTGTTTTTT
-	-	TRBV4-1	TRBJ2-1	CASSRRTDPISSYNEQFF	TGCGCCAGCAGCCGTAGGACTGACCCAATCTCCTCCTACAATGAGCAGTTCTTC
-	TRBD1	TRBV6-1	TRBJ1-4	CASSEGDSIIATNEKLFF	TGTGCCAGCAGCGAAGGGGACAGTATCATCGCAACTAATGAAAAACTGTTTTTT